This note documents a single TCR beta chain sequence. The data belong to a study of blood T cell repertoires in COVID-19. Authors' data handling: Estimation of nucleated cell counts relied on the amplification of reference gene primers. Clones were sequenced by immunoSEQ multiplex PCR, and TCRdb holds only the in-frame ones, with some missing. V and J calls and clone size are copied from that table; D and trimming were computed from the DNA. The sample holds under 300,000 clones; approximately 91% are singletons and the top ten take about 2.1%. CDR1 is GTSNPN and CDR2 is SVGIG in the germline V gene (reference sequence). This CDR3 is 13 amino acids long. V dropped 0 bases and J dropped 8; count of bases not matched to a gene: 5.

The V and J genes are TRBV30 and TRBJ1-2, with 8 nucleotides matching TRBD1. The receptor was isolated from a woman aged 40 to 49 with acute COVID-19. Source material: PBMCs or T cells enriched from blood (not recorded which). The CDR3 sequence is CAWSVQGAGGYTF. The CDR3 DNA is TGTGCCTGGAGTGTGCAGGGGGCGGGCGGCTACACCTTC.